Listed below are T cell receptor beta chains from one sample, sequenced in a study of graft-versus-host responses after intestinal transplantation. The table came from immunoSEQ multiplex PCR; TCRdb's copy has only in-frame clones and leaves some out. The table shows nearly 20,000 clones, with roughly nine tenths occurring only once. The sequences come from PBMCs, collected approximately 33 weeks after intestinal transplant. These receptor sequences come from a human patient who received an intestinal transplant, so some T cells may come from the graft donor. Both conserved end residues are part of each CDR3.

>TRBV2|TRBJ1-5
CASSGQRGSNQPQHF
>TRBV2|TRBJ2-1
CASVGLAPDEQFF
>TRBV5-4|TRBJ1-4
CASSLQGEKLFF
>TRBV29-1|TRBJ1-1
CSVEGGQWNTEAFF
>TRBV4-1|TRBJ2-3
CASSQDQGLAGGDLDTDTQYF
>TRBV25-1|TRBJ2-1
CASGPQGAVDEQFF
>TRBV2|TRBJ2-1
CASKIKLDEQFF
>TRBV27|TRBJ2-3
CASRGSTDTQYF
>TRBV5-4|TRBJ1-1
CASSLQENTEAFF
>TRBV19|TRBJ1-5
CASSIRQSNQPQHF
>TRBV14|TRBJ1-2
CASSQGTGGSYGYTF
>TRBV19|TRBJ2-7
CATRQAYEQYF
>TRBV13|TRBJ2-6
CASVGAWASGANVLTF
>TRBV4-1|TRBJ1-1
CASSQDWYAGEAFF
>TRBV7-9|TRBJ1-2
CASSLDDRSYYGYTF
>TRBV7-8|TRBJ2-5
CASSLEVSQETQYF
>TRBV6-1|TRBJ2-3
CASRAGQGGTDTQYF
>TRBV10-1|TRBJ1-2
CASSERGRGGYTF
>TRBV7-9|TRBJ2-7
CASSLGAAHEQYF
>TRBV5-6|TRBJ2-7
CASSLGQGGGYEQYF
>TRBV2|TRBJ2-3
CASSGRDYTDTQYF
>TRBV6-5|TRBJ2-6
CASSVQLSGANVLTF
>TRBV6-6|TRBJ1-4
CASSYPGADEKLFF
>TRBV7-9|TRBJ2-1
CASSSWAGVGNEQFF
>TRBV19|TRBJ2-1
CASSRALVDEQFF
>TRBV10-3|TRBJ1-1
CAISESTSPVGNTEAFF
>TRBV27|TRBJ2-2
CASSPRTVAGELFF
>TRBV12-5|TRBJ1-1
CASGPDWDTEAFF
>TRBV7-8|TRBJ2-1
CASSLGQAYNEQFF
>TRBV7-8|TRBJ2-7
CASSFTGTVYEQYF
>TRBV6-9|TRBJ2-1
CASSYSDRGANEQFF